The 13 T cell receptor beta chains in this list originate from one sample, sequenced in a study of somatic mutations in cytotoxic T cells in rheumatoid arthritis. This table comes from immunoSEQ multiplex PCR, and its TCRdb copy is limited to in-frame clones, with some not included. Here the sample spans about 12,000 clones, 60% to 80% being singletons. Sequenced sample: CD8+ T cells sorted from blood. The source of these receptors is a middle-aged man in good health.

This clone appeared once. The gene calls are TRBV7-1 and TRBJ1-1; D remains unclear. TRBV7-1 is an ORF; its function is uncertain. The length of the CDR3 is 13 residues. V lost 4 bases to trimming and J lost 0 bases, with 6 bases between them. As DNA, the CDR3 is TGTGCCAGCAGCTTAATTCTGAACACTGAAGCTTTCTTT. Amino acid sequence: CASSLILNTEAFF.

In its sample, this clone ranks as medium-sized. V usage is TRBV7-8 and J usage is TRBJ1-6; no clear D. Germline V gene data show CDR1 as SGHVS and CDR2 as FQNEAQ. The CDR3 sequence is 15 residues long. V lost 5 bases to trimming and J lost 7 bases, with 15 bases between them. The CDR3 nucleotides read TGTGCCAGCAGCCCTCCCCTGGACGGGAATTCACCCCTCCACTTT. This gives the protein CASSPPLDGNSPLHF.

The J gene is TRBJ1-5, the V gene TRBV7-9, with 9 bases that match TRBD1. Germline CDR1 SEHNR, CDR2 FQNEAQ (reference sequence). This CDR3 region has 15 residues. J was trimmed by 11 bases and V by 4 bases; bases with no gene match: 12. The CDR3 reads CASSSPRTGDQSQHF. CDR3 nucleotide sequence: TGTGCCAGCAGCTCCCCCCGGACAGGGGACCAGTCCCAGCATTTT.

V and J are TRBV2 and TRBJ1-5, with 9 bases lining up with TRBD1. V dropped 4 bases and J dropped 7; count of bases not matched to a gene: 2. This CDR3 contains 13 residues. The germline V gene has CDR1 SNHLY and CDR2 FYNNEI. In DNA form, the CDR3 reads TGTGCCAGCAGTGGGGACAGGGTACAGCCCCAGCATTTT. This sequence encodes CASSGDRVQPQHF.

The CDR3 DNA follows: TGTGCCAGCAGCAATAGGACAGCCCCTACCTATGGCTACACCTTC. The encoded protein is CASSNRTAPTYGYTF. The rearrangement uses TRBV7-9 and TRBJ1-2; a possible D gene is TRBD1 (6 bases). The CDR3 sequence is 15 residues long. CDR1 is SEHNR and CDR2 is FQNEAQ in the germline V gene (reference sequence). Trimming pared 5 bases from V and 4 bases from J, leaving 17 bases between.

The chain combines TRBV7-9 with TRBJ2-2; no firm D call. V dropped 5 bases and J dropped 7 bases, with 11 bases sitting between them. Germline CDR1 is SEHNR and CDR2 is FQNEAQ (reference sequence). The CDR3 is made up of 13 amino acids. The chain's CDR3 is CASSLLTYGELFF. The CDR3, as DNA: TGTGCCAGCAGCCTCCTGACGTACGGGGAGCTGTTTTTT.

The rearrangement links TRBV5-6 to TRBJ2-1; 8 positions match TRBD1. The CDR3 has 15 residues. J lost 3 bases, V lost 4 bases, and 6 bases had no gene match. Germline V gene data show CDR1 as SGHDT and CDR2 as YYEEEE. This chain's CDR3 is CASSPGTGVYNEQFF. As DNA, the CDR3 is TGTGCCAGCAGCCCCGGGACAGGTGTCTACAATGAGCAGTTCTTC.

CDR3 protein: CASSHRLAGVYEQYF. As DNA, the CDR3 is TGCGCCAGCAGCCACAGACTAGCGGGAGTGTATGAGCAGTACTTC. This chain connects TRBV4-3 to TRBJ2-7; 12 nucleotides line up with TRBD2. From germline, CDR1 is LGHNA and CDR2 YSLEER. V lost 3 bases to trimming and J lost 7 bases; unmatched junction nucleotides: 7. This CDR3 contains 15 residues.

The chain joins TRBV28 to TRBJ1-3; the D is unclear. V dropped 3 bases and J dropped 0 bases, with 12 bases sitting between them. This CDR3 is 16 amino acids long. Germline assignment: CDR1 MDHEN and CDR2 SYDVKM. CDR3 residues: CASSFSGTHSGNTIYF. The CDR3 bases are TGTGCCAGCAGTTTTTCGGGTACCCACTCTGGAAACACCATATATTTT.

In DNA, the CDR3 is TGTGCCAGCAGCCCGAGCAGGGCCACCCCTTATAGCAATCAGCCCCAGCATTTT. As protein: CASSPSRATPYSNQPQHF. The chain is built from TRBV7-2 and TRBJ1-5, with TRBD1 as a possible D gene (5 bases). Germline V lookup: CDR1 SGHTA, CDR2 FQGNSA. The CDR3 has 18 residues. V lost 5 bases and J lost 0, with 20 bases in between. The variable domain in full, completed from reference TRBV7-2 and TRBJ1-5, reads GAGVSQSPSNKVTEKGKDVELRCDPISGHTALYWYRQSLGQGLEFLIYFQGNSAPDKSGLPSDRFSAERTGGSVSTLTIQRTQQEDSAVYLCASSPSRATPYSNQPQHFGDGTRLSIL.

This rearrangement joins TRBV6-4 to TRBJ2-1; 9 nucleotides line up with TRBD2. V gave up 2 bases and J gave up 10 bases; unmatched junction bases: 12. Germline CDR1 and CDR2: MRHNA and SNTAGT. This CDR3 region has 16 residues. CDR3 sequence reads: CASSDSGSGRFGEQFF. DNA for the CDR3: TGTGCCAGCAGTGACAGTGGTAGCGGGAGATTCGGAGAGCAGTTCTTC.

This chain connects TRBV9 to TRBJ1-1, with D perhaps matching TRBD1 (6 bases). The CDR3 is made up of 13 amino acids. Germline V gene sequence: CDR1 SGDLS, CDR2 YYNGEE. Deletions cut 4 bases from V and 3 bases from J, with 10 bases between. The CDR3 nucleotides read TGTGCCAGCAGCCAGAAGGGGGACACTGAAGCTTTCTTT. Protein sequence: CASSQKGDTEAFF.

This sequence joins TRBV11-2 and TRBJ1-3; unclear D gene. Trimming left V 7 bases short and J 2 bases short, with 15 bases between. From germline, CDR1 is SGHAT and CDR2 FQNNGV. The CDR3 runs 15 residues. Here the CDR3 DNA reads TGTGCCAGCACCCCCCGAGGTGTCCCTGGAAACACCATATATTTT. This gives the protein CASTPRGVPGNTIYF.